Listed below are T cell receptor beta chains from one sample, sequenced in a study of CD8 T cells in ankylosing spondylitis. TCRdb re-called the 5' RACE reads with MiXCR, one entry per CDR3 protein. The table lists about 840,000 distinct CDR3 sequences, roughly 10% of them singletons. Sequences were obtained from blood, either unsorted or a sorted T cell fraction (not recorded which). The receptors stem from a male donor with ankylosing spondylitis. Both conserved end residues are part of each CDR3. The D gene is left open where the match is weak. Only part of the rows carry a size: once, few, many, or a class if the clone is expanded.

TRBJ2-7 | - | TRBV7-2 | many | TGTGCCAGCAGCCCACGGGGGACAGTAACCGGCGAGCAGTACTTC | CASSPRGTVTGEQYF
TRBJ2-3 | - | TRBV5-1 | few | TGCGCCAGCAGCTTGTGGCGGGTCACAGATACGCAGTATTTT | CASSLWRVTDTQYF
TRBJ2-7 | TRBD2 | TRBV13 | few | TGTGCCAGCAGTATGCCCGGGACTAGCGGGGGAAGGCAGTACTTC | CASSMPGTSGGRQYF
TRBJ1-6 | TRBD1 | TRBV4-2 | - | TGTGCCAGCAGCCAACCTGGGACAGGGGATTCACCCCTCCACTTT | CASSQPGTGDSPLHF
TRBJ2-2 | - | TRBV5-1 | many | TGCGCCAGCAGGCGCGACGGTGGGAGCACCGGGGAGCTGTTTTTT | CASRRDGGSTGELFF
TRBJ2-5 | - | TRBV29-1 | many | TGCAGCGTCGGGACTGCTGAGGGCGAGACCCAGTACTTC | CSVGTAEGETQYF
TRBJ2-5 | - | TRBV6-6 | few | TGTGCCAGCAGTTTGCAGATTTTAGAGACCCAGTACTTC | CASSLQILETQYF
TRBJ2-2 | TRBD2 | TRBV7-3 | few | TGTGCCAGCAAAACCGGACTAGCGGGGGGCCTGAACACCGGGGAGCTGTTTTTT | CASKTGLAGGLNTGELFF
TRBJ2-3 | TRBD2 | TRBV9 | - | TGTGCCAGCAGCGTGGGACTAGCGGGGGTGGATACGCAGTATTTT | CASSVGLAGVDTQYF
TRBJ1-2 | - | TRBV29-1 | many | TGCAGCGTTGAAGTGGGGAATGGCTACACCTTC | CSVEVGNGYTF
TRBJ2-7 | TRBD2 | TRBV7-8 | few | TGTGCCAGCAGCCTTGAACGACTAGCCGTCTACGAGCAGTACTTC | CASSLERLAVYEQYF
TRBJ2-1 | - | TRBV4-3 | many | TGCGCCAGCAGCCAAGATAAAGCGTTTGAGCAGTTCTTC | CASSQDKAFEQFF
TRBJ2-3 | - | TRBV7-2 | many | TGTGCCAGCAGCTTAGGGGGGGTGAGCACAGATACGCAGTATTTT | CASSLGGVSTDTQYF
TRBJ1-6 | TRBD1 | TRBV20-1 | - | TGCAGTGCTAGAAATTCAAAGCAGGGGGTGTCACCCCTCCACTTT | CSARNSKQGVSPLHF
TRBJ2-3 | - | TRBV20-1 | few | TGCAGTGCTAGAGATCCGAGTGCTAGCACAGATACGCAGTATTTT | CSARDPSASTDTQYF
TRBJ2-7 | - | TRBV5-1 | few | TGCGCCAGCAGCCTGGAGGTGCGGAACTCCTACGAGCAGTACTTC | CASSLEVRNSYEQYF
TRBJ2-7 | - | TRBV29-1 | - | TGCAGCGTTGTGGGCAGGGCTATGGACTACGAGCAGTACTTC | CSVVGRAMDYEQYF
TRBJ2-2 | - | TRBV20-1 | few | TGCAGTGCTAGAAAATCGGGCTCCGGGGAGCTGTTTTTT | CSARKSGSGELFF
TRBJ2-5 | TRBD1 | TRBV27 | many | TGTGCCAGCAAGCGGCAGGACAGGGGTTGGGAGACCCAGTACTTC | CASKRQDRGWETQYF
TRBJ2-1 | TRBD2 | TRBV6-1 | many | TGTGCCAGCACTCAAGCGGGGTGGTATGAGCAGTTCTTC | CASTQAGWYEQFF
TRBJ2-5 | - | TRBV29-1 | many | TGCAGCGTTCCCGGGACCACCCAAGAGACCCAGTACTTC | CSVPGTTQETQYF
TRBJ2-3 | TRBD2 | TRBV4-2 | - | TGTGCCAGCAGCCCAGGGACTAGCGGGAGACCTAGCACAGATACGCAGTATTTT | CASSPGTSGRPSTDTQYF
TRBJ2-5 | - | TRBV5-4 | many | TGTGCCAGCACCTTCGATGAAAGGGAGACCCAGTACTTC | CASTFDERETQYF
TRBJ1-2 | - | TRBV29-1 | few | TGCAGCGTTGAACCCGAAGGTGGCACTAACTATGGCTACACCTTC | CSVEPEGGTNYGYTF
TRBJ2-6 | - | TRBV29-1 | many | TGCAGCGTCCAGGTATCTGGGGCCAACGTCCTGACTTTC | CSVQVSGANVLTF
TRBJ2-7 | TRBD2 | TRBV20-1 | - | TGCAGTGCTCCTGGGCCGACTAGCAGATACTCCTACGAGCAGTACTTC | CSAPGPTSRYSYEQYF
TRBJ2-3 | - | TRBV5-1 | - | TGCGCCAGCACCTCGAGCCTGCGAGGTACAGATACGCAGTATTTT | CASTSSLRGTDTQYF
TRBJ1-2 | - | TRBV4-3 | many | TGCGCCAGCAGCCAAGATGGTTGGGTTGGCTACACCTTC | CASSQDGWVGYTF
TRBJ2-2 | - | TRBV4-2 | - | TGTGCCAGCAGCCAAGATGGGGGGCCAGCGAACACCGGGGAGCTGTTTTTT | CASSQDGGPANTGELFF
TRBJ2-3 | - | TRBV20-1 | few | TGCAGTGCTAGAAGGGGAAGTAGCACAGATACGCAGTATTTT | CSARRGSSTDTQYF
TRBJ1-1 | TRBD1 | TRBV4-3 | few | TGCGCCAGCAGCCGGGGGGGACAGGCGAACACTGAAGCTTTCTTT | CASSRGGQANTEAFF
TRBJ2-3 | TRBD1 | TRBV12-3/TRBV12-4 | - | TGTGCCAGCAGCCTCGGACAGGAAATCGATACGCAGTATTTT | CASSLGQEIDTQYF
TRBJ1-2 | - | TRBV20-1 | few | TGCAGTGCTAGAGGGGAGGGACGTCAAGGCAGGGGCTACACCTTC | CSARGEGRQGRGYTF
TRBJ1-5 | TRBD1 | TRBV11-2 | few | TGTGCCAGCAGCTTAGGGGACAGGGCCTCTTATAGCAATCAGCCCCAGCATTTT | CASSLGDRASYSNQPQHF
TRBJ2-5 | - | TRBV12-3/TRBV12-4 | many | TGTGCCAGCAGTTTATCGCTCGGTTCCTTATACTTC | CASSLSLGSLYF
TRBJ2-1 | - | TRBV29-1 | many | TGCAGCGTACGGGCCCCGCAACACAATGAGCAGTTCTTC | CSVRAPQHNEQFF